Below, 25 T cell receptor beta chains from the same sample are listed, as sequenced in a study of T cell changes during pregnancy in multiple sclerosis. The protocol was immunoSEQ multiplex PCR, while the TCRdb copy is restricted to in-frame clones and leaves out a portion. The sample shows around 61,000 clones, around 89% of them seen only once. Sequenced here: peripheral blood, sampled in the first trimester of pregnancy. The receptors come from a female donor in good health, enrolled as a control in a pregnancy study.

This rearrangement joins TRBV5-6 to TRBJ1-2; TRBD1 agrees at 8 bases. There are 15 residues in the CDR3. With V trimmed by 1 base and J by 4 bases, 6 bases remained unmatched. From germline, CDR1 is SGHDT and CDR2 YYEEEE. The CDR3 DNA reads TGTGCCAGCAGCTTGCGTCCAGGGGGCAGCTATGGCTACACCTTC. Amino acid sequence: CASSLRPGGSYGYTF. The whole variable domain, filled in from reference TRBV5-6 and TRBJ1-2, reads DAGVTQSPTHLIKTRGQQVTLRCSPKSGHDTVSWYQQALGQGPQFIFQYYEEEERQRGNFPDRFSGHQFPNYSSELNVNALLLGDSALYLCASSLRPGGSYGYTFGSGTRLTVV.

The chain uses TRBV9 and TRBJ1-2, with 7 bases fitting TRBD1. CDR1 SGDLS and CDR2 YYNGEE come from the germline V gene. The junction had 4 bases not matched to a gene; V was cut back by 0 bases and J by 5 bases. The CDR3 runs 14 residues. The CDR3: CASSVGQGGYGYTF. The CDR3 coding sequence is TGTGCCAGCAGCGTAGGACAGGGCGGATATGGCTACACCTTC. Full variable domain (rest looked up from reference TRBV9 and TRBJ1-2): DSGVTQTPKHLITATGQRVTLRCSPRSGDLSVYWYQQSLDQGLQFLIQYYNGEERAKGNILERFSAQQFPDLHSELNLSSLELGDSALYFCASSVGQGGYGYTFGSGTRLTVV.

Here the CDR3 DNA reads TGTGCCAGCAGGGGCAGGGGAATAGAGACCCAGTACTTC. This gives the protein CASRGRGIETQYF. This chain uses TRBV7-9 with TRBJ2-5, with D possibly TRBD1 on 6 matching bases. Looked up from germline, CDR1 is SEHNR and CDR2 is FQNEAQ (reference sequence). The CDR3 is made up of 13 amino acids. With 6 bases removed from V and 4 bases from J, the gap between germline ends came to 12 bases.

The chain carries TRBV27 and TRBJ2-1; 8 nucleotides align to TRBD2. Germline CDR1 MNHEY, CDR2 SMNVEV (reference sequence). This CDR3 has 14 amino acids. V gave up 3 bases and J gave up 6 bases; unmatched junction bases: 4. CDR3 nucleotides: TGTGCCAGCAGTTTCACGGGACTAGGCAATGAGCAGTTCTTC. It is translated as CASSFTGLGNEQFF.

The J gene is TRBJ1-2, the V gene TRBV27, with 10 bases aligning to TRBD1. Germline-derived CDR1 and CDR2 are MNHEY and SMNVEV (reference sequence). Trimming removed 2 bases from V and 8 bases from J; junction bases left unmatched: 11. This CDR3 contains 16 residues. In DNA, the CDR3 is TGTGCCAGCAGTTTAGCATCCGGGACAGGGGTAGGAGGCTACACCTTC. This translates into CASSLASGTGVGGYTF.

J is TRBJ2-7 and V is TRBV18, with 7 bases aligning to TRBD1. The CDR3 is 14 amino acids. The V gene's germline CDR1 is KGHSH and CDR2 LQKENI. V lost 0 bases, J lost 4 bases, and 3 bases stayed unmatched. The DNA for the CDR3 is TGTGCCAGCTCACCACCCACAGGGGAGTACGAGCAGTACTTC. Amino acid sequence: CASSPPTGEYEQYF.

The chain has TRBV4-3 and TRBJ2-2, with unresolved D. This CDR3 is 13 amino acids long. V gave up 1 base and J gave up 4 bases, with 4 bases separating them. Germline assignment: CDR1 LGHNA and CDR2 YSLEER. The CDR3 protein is CASSQVFTGELFF. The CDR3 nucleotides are TGCGCCAGCAGCCAAGTATTCACCGGGGAGCTGTTTTTT.

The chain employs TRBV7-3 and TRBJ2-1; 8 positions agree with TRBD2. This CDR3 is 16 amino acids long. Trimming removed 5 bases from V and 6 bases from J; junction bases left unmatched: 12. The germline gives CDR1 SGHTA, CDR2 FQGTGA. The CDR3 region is CASSRTRLASLNEQFF. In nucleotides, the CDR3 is TGTGCCAGCAGCCGAACCCGACTAGCGTCCCTCAATGAGCAGTTCTTC.

CDR3 protein: CASSPGVTDTQYF. The CDR3 DNA reads as TGTGCCAGCAGCCCCGGGGTCACAGATACGCAGTATTTT. The chain uses TRBV5-8 and TRBJ2-3, with TRBD2 as a possible D gene (5 bases). V gave up 4 bases and J gave up 2 bases, with 8 bases separating them. The CDR3 consists of 13 residues. Per the germline V gene, CDR1 is SGHTS and CDR2 is YDEGEE.

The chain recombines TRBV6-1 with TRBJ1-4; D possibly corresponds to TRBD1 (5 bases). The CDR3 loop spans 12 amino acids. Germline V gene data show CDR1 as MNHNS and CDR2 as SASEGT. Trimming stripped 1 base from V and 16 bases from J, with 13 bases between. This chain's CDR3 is CASSEEPTGPFF. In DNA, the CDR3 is TGTGCCAGCAGTGAAGAGCCCACAGGACCGTTTTTT.

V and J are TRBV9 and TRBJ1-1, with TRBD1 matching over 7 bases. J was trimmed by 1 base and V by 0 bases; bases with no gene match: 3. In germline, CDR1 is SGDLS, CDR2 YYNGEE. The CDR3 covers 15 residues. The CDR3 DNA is TGTGCCAGCAGCGTAGACCCAGGGGGGAACACTGAAGCTTTCTTT. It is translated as CASSVDPGGNTEAFF.

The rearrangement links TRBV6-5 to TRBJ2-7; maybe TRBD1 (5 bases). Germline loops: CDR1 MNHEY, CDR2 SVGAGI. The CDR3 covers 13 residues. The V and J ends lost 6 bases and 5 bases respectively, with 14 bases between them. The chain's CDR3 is CASRQQASNEQYF. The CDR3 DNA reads TGTGCCAGCAGACAACAGGCGTCCAACGAGCAGTACTTC.

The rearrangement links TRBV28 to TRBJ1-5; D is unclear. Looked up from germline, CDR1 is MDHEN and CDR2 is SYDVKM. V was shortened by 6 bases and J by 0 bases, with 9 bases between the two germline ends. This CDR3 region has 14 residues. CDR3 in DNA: TGTGCCAGCAGGAGCCTGAGTAGCAATCAGCCCCAGCATTTT. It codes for CASRSLSSNQPQHF.

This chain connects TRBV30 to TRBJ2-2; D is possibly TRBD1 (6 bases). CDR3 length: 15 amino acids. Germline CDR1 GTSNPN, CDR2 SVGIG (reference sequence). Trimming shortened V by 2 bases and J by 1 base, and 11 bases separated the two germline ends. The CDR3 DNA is TGTGCCTGGAGTCCCGGGACAATGAACACCGGGGAGCTGTTTTTT. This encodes CAWSPGTMNTGELFF.

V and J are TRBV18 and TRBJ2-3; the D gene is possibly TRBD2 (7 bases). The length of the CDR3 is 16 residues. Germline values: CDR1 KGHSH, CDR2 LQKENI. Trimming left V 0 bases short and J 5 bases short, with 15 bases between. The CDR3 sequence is CASSPPLRGAGDTQYF. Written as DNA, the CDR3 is TGTGCCAGCTCACCACCTCTACGGGGGGCGGGAGATACGCAGTATTTT.

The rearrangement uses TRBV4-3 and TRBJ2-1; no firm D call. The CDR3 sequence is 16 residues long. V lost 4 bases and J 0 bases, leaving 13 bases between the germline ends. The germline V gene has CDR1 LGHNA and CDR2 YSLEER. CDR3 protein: CASSRLTGSSYNEQFF. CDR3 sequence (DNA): TGCGCCAGCAGCCGGTTGACTGGTAGCTCCTACAATGAGCAGTTCTTC.

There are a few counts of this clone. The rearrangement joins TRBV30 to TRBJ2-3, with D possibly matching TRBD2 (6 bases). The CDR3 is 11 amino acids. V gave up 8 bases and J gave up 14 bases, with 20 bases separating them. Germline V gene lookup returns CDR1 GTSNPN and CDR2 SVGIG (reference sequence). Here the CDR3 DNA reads TGTGCCCTAACCACGCGGGGATCGTGGTATTTT. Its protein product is CALTTRGSWYF.

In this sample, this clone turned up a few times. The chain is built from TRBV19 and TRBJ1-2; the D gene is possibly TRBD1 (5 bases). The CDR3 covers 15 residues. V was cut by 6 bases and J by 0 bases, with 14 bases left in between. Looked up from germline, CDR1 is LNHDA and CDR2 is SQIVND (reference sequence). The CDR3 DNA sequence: TGTGCCAGTAGGGCCCCCAGGGTAGCTAACTATGGCTACACCTTC. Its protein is CASRAPRVANYGYTF.

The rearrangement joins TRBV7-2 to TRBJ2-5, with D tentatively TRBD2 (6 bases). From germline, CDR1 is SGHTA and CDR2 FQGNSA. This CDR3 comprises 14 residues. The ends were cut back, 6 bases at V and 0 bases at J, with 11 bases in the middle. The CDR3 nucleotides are TGTGCCAGCAGTGACGGGGGTTACCAAGAGACCCAGTACTTC. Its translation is CASSDGGYQETQYF.

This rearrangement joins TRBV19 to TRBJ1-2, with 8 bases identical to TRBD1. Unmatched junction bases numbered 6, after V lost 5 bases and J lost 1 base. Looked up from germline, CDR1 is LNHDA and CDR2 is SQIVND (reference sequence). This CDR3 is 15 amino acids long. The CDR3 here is CASSLPTGVNYGYTF. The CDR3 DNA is TGTGCCAGTAGTCTCCCGACAGGGGTTAACTATGGCTACACCTTC.

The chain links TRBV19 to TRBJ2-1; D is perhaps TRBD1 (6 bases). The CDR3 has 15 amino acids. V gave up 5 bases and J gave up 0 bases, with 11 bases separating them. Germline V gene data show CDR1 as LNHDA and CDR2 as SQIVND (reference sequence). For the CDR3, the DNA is TGTGCCAGTAGTCCGGACAGAGACTCCTACAATGAGCAGTTCTTC. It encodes CASSPDRDSYNEQFF. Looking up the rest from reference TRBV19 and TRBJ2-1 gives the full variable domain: DGGITQSPKYLFRKEGQNVTLSCEQNLNHDAMYWYRQDPGQGLRLIYYSQIVNDFQKGDIAEGYSVSREKKESFPLTVTSAQKNPTAFYLCASSPDRDSYNEQFFGPGTRLTVL.

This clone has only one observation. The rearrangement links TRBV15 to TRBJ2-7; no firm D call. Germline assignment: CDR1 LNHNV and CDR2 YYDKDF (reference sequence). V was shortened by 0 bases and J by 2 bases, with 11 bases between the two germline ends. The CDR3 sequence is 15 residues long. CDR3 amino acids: CATSRDPLGAYEQYF. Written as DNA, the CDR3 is TGTGCCACCAGCAGAGACCCCCTGGGCGCCTACGAGCAGTACTTC. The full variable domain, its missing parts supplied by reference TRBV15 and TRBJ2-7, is DAMVIQNPRYQVTQFGKPVTLSCSQTLNHNVMYWYQQKSSQAPKLLFHYYDKDFNNEADTPDNFQSRRPNTSFCFLDIRSPGLGDTAMYLCATSRDPLGAYEQYFGPGTRLTVT.

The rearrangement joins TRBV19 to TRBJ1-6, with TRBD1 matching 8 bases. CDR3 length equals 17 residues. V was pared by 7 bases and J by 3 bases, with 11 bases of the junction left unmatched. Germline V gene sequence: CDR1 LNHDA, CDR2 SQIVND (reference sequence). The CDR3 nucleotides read TGTGCCAGTAACCTCCAGGGGGCTTTTGACTATAATTCACCCCTCCACTTT. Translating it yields CASNLQGAFDYNSPLHF.

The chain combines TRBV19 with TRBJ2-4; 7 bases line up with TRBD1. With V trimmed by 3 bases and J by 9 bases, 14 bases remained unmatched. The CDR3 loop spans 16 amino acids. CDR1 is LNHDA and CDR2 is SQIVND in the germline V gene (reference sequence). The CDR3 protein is CASSIRQGYPTAIQYF. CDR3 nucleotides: TGTGCCAGTAGTATCCGACAGGGCTACCCGACGGCCATTCAGTACTTC.

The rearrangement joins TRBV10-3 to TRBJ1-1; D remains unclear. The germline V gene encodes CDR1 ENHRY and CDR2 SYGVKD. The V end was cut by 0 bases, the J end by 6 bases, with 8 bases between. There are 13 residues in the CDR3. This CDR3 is CAISESWESEAFF. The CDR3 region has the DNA TGTGCCATCAGTGAGTCGTGGGAGTCTGAAGCTTTCTTT.